This T cell receptor (beta chain) was found in a study of blood T cells in healthy people across ages. Whole-study results and caveats: Per million T cells, TCR beta diversity dropped about linearly as age rose.

The second PCR ran about 6 to 11 cycles with a sample-barcoded 5' primer and J-beta primers. Any given sample supplied a minimum of 3 million CDR3-containing paired-end reads. Each CDR3 protein is one row after TCRdb ran MiXCR on the 5' RACE reads. Altogether about 1 million distinct CDR3 sequences are present, less than 50% being singletons, with the ten largest covering around 18%. V gave up 3 bases and J gave up 4 bases, with 17 bases separating them. There are 15 residues in the CDR3. CDR1 DFQATT and CDR2 SNEGSKA come from the germline V gene (reference sequence). A note on this clonotype: The antigen is unknown.

Each sample yielded at least 6.5 million isolated PBMCs. The chain employs TRBV20-1 and TRBJ2-3, with D perhaps matching TRBD1 (7 bases). The sequence was collected from a woman in her sixties in good health. The sequenced sample consisted of blood. The CDR3 is CSARDSGGSPDTQYF. The CDR3 DNA reads as TGCAGTGCTAGGGATTCAGGGGGGAGTCCAGATACGCAGTATTTT.